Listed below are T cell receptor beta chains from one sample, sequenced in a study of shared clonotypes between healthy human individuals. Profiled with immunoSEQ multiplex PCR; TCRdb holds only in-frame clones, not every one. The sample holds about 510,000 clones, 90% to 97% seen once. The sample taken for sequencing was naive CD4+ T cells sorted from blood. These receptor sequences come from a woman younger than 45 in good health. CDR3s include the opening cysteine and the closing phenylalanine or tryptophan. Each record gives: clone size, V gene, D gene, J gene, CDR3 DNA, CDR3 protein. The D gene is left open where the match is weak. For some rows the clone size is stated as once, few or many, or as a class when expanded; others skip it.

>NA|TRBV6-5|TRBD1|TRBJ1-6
TGTGCCAGCAGACCTGGACAGGCAACTTCACCCCTCCACTTT
CASRPGQATSPLHF
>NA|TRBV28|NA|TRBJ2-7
TGTGCCAGCAGTTCGACTAGGATCTACGAGCAGTACTTC
CASSSTRIYEQYF
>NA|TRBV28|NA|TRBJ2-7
TGTGCCAGCAGTCTCCCGACGAGCTCCTACGAGCAGTACTTC
CASSLPTSSYEQYF
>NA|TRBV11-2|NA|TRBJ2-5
TGTGCCAGCAGCTTAGATGGACAGACCCAGTACTTC
CASSLDGQTQYF
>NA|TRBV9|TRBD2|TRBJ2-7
TGTGCCAGCAGCCCCCTTAGCGGGACCGGCTCCTACGAGCAGTACTTC
CASSPLSGTGSYEQYF
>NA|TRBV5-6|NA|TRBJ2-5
TGTGCCAGCAGCGATCTGGACAGACAAGAGACCCAGTACTTC
CASSDLDRQETQYF
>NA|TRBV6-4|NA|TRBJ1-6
TGTGCCAGCAGTCGTGAACATACTAATTCACCCCTCCACTTT
CASSREHTNSPLHF
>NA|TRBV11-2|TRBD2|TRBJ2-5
TGTGCCAGCAGCTTCCCCGGGGCGGGGGGTTTGGAGACCCAGTACTTC
CASSFPGAGGLETQYF
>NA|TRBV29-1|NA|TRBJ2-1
TGCAGCGGCATCCTCCGACTAGTGACGAATGAGCAGTTCTTC
CSGILRLVTNEQFF
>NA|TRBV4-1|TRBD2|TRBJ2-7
TGCGCCAGCAGCCAAATGACTAGCGGGAGAGATAGGTACGAGCAGTACTTC
CASSQMTSGRDRYEQYF
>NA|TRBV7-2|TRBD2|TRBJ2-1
TGTGCCAGCAGCTTATTCCTAACTAGCGGGAGGGGCGATGAGCAGTTCTTC
CASSLFLTSGRGDEQFF
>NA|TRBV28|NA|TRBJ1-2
TGTGCCAGCAGTTTAGGCAGTACTAACTATGGCTACACCTTC
CASSLGSTNYGYTF
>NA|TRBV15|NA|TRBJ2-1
TGTGCCACCAGCAGAGAACGGGGCAGCAGCTCCTACAATGAGCAGTTCTTC
CATSRERGSSSYNEQFF
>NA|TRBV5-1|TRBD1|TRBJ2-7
TGCGCCAGCAGGGACAGGGAGTCCTACGAGCAGTACTTC
CASRDRESYEQYF
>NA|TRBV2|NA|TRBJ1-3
TGTGCCAGCAGTGAAATCTCGTTCTCTGGAAACACCATATATTTT
CASSEISFSGNTIYF
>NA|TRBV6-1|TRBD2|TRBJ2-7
TGTGCCAGCAGTGCCGGGACTAGCGGGAGGGGTTCTTACGAGCAGTACTTC
CASSAGTSGRGSYEQYF
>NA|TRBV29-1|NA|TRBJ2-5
TGCAGCGTTGAAAAAGGGACCCTCCACCAAGAGACCCAGTACTTC
CSVEKGTLHQETQYF
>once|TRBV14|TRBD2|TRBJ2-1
TGCGCCAGCAGTCACCTCCAACTAGCGGGCGTAGTCCCCACCAATGAGCAGTTCTTC
CASSHLQLAGVVPTNEQFF
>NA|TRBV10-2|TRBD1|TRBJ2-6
TGCGCCAGCCAGGGGGCAGCTGGGGCCAACGTCCTGACTTTC
CASQGAAGANVLTF
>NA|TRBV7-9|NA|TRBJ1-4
TGTGCCAGCAGCGAACATGAAAAACTGTTTTTT
CASSEHEKLFF
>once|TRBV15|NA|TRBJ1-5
TGTGCCACCAGCAGAGATGAGGATCAGCCCCAGCATTTT
CATSRDEDQPQHF
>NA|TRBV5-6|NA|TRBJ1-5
TGTGCCAGCAGCCATGACAACAATCAGCCCCAGCATTTT
CASSHDNNQPQHF
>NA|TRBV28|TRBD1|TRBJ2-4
TGTGCCAGCAGCTATACAGGGGAAGGGGGCATTCAGTACTTC
CASSYTGEGGIQYF
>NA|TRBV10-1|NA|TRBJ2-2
TGCGCCAGCAGCAACCCGGACGGATTACACACCGGGGAGCTGTTTTTT
CASSNPDGLHTGELFF
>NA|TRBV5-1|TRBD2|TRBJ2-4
TGCGCCAGCAGCCCGGACAAACGAGCGGGAGATCCCAAAAACATTCAGTACTTC
CASSPDKRAGDPKNIQYF
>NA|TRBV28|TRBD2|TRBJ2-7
TGTGCCAGCAGTTTTAGCGGGAGGGCCAGCGACGAGCAGTACTTC
CASSFSGRASDEQYF
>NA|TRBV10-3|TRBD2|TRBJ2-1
TGTGCCATCAGTGAGGGACTAGCGGGAGGGCACAATGAGCAGTTCTTC
CAISEGLAGGHNEQFF
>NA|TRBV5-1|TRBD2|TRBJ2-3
TGCGCCAGCAGCTTCGGGGGTGGCGGGACTAGCGCAGATACGCAGTATTTT
CASSFGGGGTSADTQYF
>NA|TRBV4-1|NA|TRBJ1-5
TGCGCCAGCAGCCAAGAGCACATTGGTCCCAATCAGCCCCAGCATTTT
CASSQEHIGPNQPQHF
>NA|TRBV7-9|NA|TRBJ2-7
TGTGCCAGCAGCTTAGAACGAAGCTCCTACGAGCAGTACTTC
CASSLERSSYEQYF
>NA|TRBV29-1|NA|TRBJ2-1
TGCAGCGTGACGGTAGGTGCCGGGCGGGAGCAGTTCTTC
CSVTVGAGREQFF
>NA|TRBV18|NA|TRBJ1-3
TGTGCCAGCTCACCCCAGGGCTCTGGAAACACCATATATTTT
CASSPQGSGNTIYF
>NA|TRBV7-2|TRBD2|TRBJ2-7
TGTGCCAGCAGCCCAGGGACTAGCGCTTCCTACGAGCAGTACTTC
CASSPGTSASYEQYF
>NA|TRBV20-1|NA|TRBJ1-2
TGCAGTGCTAGTCAGTTGGATGGCTACACCTTC
CSASQLDGYTF
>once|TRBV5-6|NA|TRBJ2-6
TGTGCCAGCAGCTTATCTTACAGAGATGGGGCCAACGTCCTGACTTTC
CASSLSYRDGANVLTF
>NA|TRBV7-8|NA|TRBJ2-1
TGTGCCAGCAGCTTAGGTCGGACCCCCTACCGCAATGAGCAGTTCTTC
CASSLGRTPYRNEQFF
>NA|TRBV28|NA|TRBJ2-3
TGTGCCAGCAGTCCAGGACAGATTACAGATACGCAGTATTTT
CASSPGQITDTQYF
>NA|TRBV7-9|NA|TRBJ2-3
TGTGCCCACGATACTACAGGGTTTGAGGCAGATACGCAGTATTTT
CAHDTTGFEADTQYF
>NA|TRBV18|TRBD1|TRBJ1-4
TGTGCCAGCTCTCCCCGGACAGGGGAGTCAGTAAAACTGTTTTTT
CASSPRTGESVKLFF
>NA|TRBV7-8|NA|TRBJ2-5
TGTGCCAGCAGCTTAGCGGGTTTGAGGGAGACCCAGTACTTC
CASSLAGLRETQYF
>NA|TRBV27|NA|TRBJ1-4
TGTGCCAGCAGCCAAGAACGGGCAAAGGGGGTCAAACTGTTTTTT
CASSQERAKGVKLFF
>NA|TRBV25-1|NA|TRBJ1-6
TGTGCCAGCAGTGAATTTGGGGGGCGTTCACCCCTCCACTTT
CASSEFGGRSPLHF
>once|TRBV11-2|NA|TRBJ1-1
TGTGCCAGCAGCTTATATCTGAACACTGAAGCTTTCTTT
CASSLYLNTEAFF
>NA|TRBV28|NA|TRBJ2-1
TGTGCCAGCCAGGGTACCGGCTCCTACAATGAGCAGTTCTTC
CASQGTGSYNEQFF
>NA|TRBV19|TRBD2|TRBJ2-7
TGTGCCAGTAGTGACTCCGGGACTAGCGGGAGTGTCAACGAGCAGTACTTC
CASSDSGTSGSVNEQYF
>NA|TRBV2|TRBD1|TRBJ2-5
TGTGCCACCTCCGGGACAGGCCAAGAGACCCAGTACTTC
CATSGTGQETQYF
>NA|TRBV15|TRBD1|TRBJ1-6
TGTGCCACCAGCAGAGAATACAGGGGAAATAATTCACCCCTCCACTTT
CATSREYRGNNSPLHF
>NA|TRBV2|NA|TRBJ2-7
TGTGCCAGCAGTGAATACGAGCAGTACTTC
CASSEYEQYF
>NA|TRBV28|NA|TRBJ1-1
TGTGCCAGCAGTTTTCCAGGGAACCCGAACACTGAAGCTTTCTTT
CASSFPGNPNTEAFF
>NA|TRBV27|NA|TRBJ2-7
TGTGCCAGCAGTTTAAGGCGGGGGCGAAGTACCTACGAGCAGTACTTC
CASSLRRGRSTYEQYF
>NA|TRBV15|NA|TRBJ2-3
TGTGCCACCAGCGGAACGGGACAAGACACAGATACGCAGTATTTT
CATSGTGQDTDTQYF
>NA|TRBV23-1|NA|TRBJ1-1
TGCGCCAGCAACCACCTCAGGGGTTTCGGGGACACTGAAGCTTTCTTT
CASNHLRGFGDTEAFF
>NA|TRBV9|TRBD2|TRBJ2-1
TGTGCCAGCAGCCCCCGAGCGGGAGGGCCTTATGAGCAGTTCTTC
CASSPRAGGPYEQFF
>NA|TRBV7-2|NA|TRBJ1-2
TGTGCCAGCAGCCGACCTAGCCAGGGGATTAACTATGGCTACACCTTC
CASSRPSQGINYGYTF
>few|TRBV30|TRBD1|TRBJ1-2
TGTGCCTGGAGTGCCCAAGGGACAGCAGGCTACACCTTC
CAWSAQGTAGYTF